Listed below are T cell receptor beta chains from one sample, sequenced in a study of cytomegalovirus exposure and HLA in healthy donors. Repertoires were generated with immunoSEQ multiplex PCR, while TCRdb's copy carries only in-frame clones and drops some. The sample contains approximately 150,000 clones, more than 75% of which appear only once. The specimen sequenced was PBMCs. Every receptor here comes from a young man in good health and CMV-seropositive. CDR3s include the opening cysteine and the closing phenylalanine or tryptophan. D genes are given only for firm matches. Some rows mark clone size as missing; the rest say once, few, many or name a class of expanded clone.

>TRBJ2-7|TRBV5-1|.|13|.
TGCGCCAGCAGCTTGAGCGGGTTCTACGAGCAGTACTTC
CASSLSGFYEQYF
>TRBJ2-1|TRBV27|TRBD2|15|.
TGTGCCAGCCGGCCGCTAGCGGGAGCTCTCAATGAGCAGTTCTTC
CASRPLAGALNEQFF
>TRBJ2-3|TRBV13|TRBD1|15|.
TGTGCCAGCAGACGGGTACAGGGGTTCACAGATACGCAGTATTTT
CASRRVQGFTDTQYF
>TRBJ1-2|TRBV29-1|TRBD1|12|.
TGCAGCGCCGGGGACAGGGTAGATGGCTACACCTTC
CSAGDRVDGYTF
>TRBJ1-1|TRBV7-6|TRBD1|14|.
TGTGCCAGCAGCTCTCAGGGGGCTGGTACTGAAGCTTTCTTT
CASSSQGAGTEAFF
>TRBJ2-7|TRBV9|.|15|once
TGTGCCAGCAGCGTAGACCCAGGGGCGGCCTACGAGCAGTACTTC
CASSVDPGAAYEQYF
>TRBJ1-1|TRBV4-2|TRBD1|14|.
TGTGCCAGCAGCCAAGTCAGAGACAGGGGGCGAGCTTTCTTT
CASSQVRDRGRAFF
>TRBJ1-2|TRBV4-2|.|17|.
TGTGCCAGCAGCCAAGCCGTGGCCGAGGAACTTTCATATGGCTACACCTTC
CASSQAVAEELSYGYTF
>TRBJ1-2|TRBV7-9|TRBD1|13|.
TGTGCCAGCAGCTCCGGGACAGACACCGGCTACACCTTC
CASSSGTDTGYTF
>TRBJ1-6|TRBV19|.|15|.
TGTGCCAGTAGTATAACGTCGCAGTTCTATTCACCCCTCCACTTT
CASSITSQFYSPLHF
>TRBJ2-1|TRBV19|.|14|once
TGTGCCAGTAGTCCCAAGCGCCTCTACAATGAGCAGTTCTTC
CASSPKRLYNEQFF
>TRBJ2-1|TRBV5-1|TRBD2|16|.
TGCGCCAGCAGCTTGGGGGTGAGGACTAGTTTAAATGAGCAGTTCTTC
CASSLGVRTSLNEQFF
>TRBJ1-1|TRBV7-9|.|11|.
TGTGCCAGCAGGGCCCAGACTGAAGCTTTCTTT
CASRAQTEAFF
>TRBJ2-3|TRBV27|TRBD1|16|.
TGTGCCAGCAGCCCCATCAGGACAGGGTTCACAGATACGCAGTATTTT
CASSPIRTGFTDTQYF
>TRBJ2-1|TRBV7-2|TRBD2|16|.
TGTGCCAGCAGCTTTAGGGCTAGCGGGGGGTACAATGAGCAGTTCTTC
CASSFRASGGYNEQFF
>TRBJ1-1|TRBV4-3|TRBD1|16|.
TGCGCCAGCAGCCAAGGGACAGGCCGTATGAACACTGAAGCTTTCTTT
CASSQGTGRMNTEAFF
>TRBJ2-7|TRBV5-1|.|15|.
TGCGCCAGCAGTATTCAGGACTCCTCCTCCTACGAGCAGTACTTC
CASSIQDSSSYEQYF
>TRBJ2-3|TRBV5-1|.|18|.
TGCGCCAGCAGACGAACAGGAAACCGTGGAACTAGCACAGATACGCAGTATTTT
CASRRTGNRGTSTDTQYF
>TRBJ1-5|TRBV27|.|15|.
TGTGCCAGCAGCAGCTCCCCCGGGGGGAATCAGCCCCAGCATTTT
CASSSSPGGNQPQHF
>TRBJ1-5|TRBV5-4|.|13|.
TGTGCCAGCAGCTTGGGGCAGAATCAGCCCCAGCATTTT
CASSLGQNQPQHF
>TRBJ2-7|TRBV20-1|.|11|.
TGCAGTGCCTTAGAGAGCGGCGAGCAGTACTTC
CSALESGEQYF
>TRBJ2-7|TRBV30|TRBD2|13|.
TGTGCCTGGGAACGACTAGCGGGGGGGCCGACGTACTTC
CAWERLAGGPTYF
>TRBJ2-2|TRBV28|TRBD2|16|.
TGTGCCAGCAGAACCGGACTAGCGGCGAACACCGGGGAGCTGTTTTTT
CASRTGLAANTGELFF
>TRBJ2-7|TRBV5-8|.|16|.
TGTGCCAGCAGCTTGAACGGCAGGGTTCCATCCTACGAGCAGTACTTC
CASSLNGRVPSYEQYF